Each of the 31 T cell receptor beta chains below was sequenced from the same sample in a study of shared clonotypes between healthy human individuals. Sequencing was performed with immunoSEQ multiplex PCR; in TCRdb, only in-frame clones are kept and a portion is missing. The table lists under 600,000 clones, roughly 97% of them singletons. Sequencing was carried out using naive CD4+ T cells sorted from blood. Subset specified: CD45RA+ positively selected. The source of these receptors is a woman in her 30s in good health.

With respect to this clone: The sample carries other DNA sequences with the same CDR3. The rearrangement uses TRBV5-4 and TRBJ2-2, with 9 bases lining up with TRBD1. Germline CDR1 SGHNT, CDR2 YYREEE (reference sequence). The CDR3 totals 15 residues. The J segment lost 5 bases and the V segment lost 3 bases, leaving 5 bases of the junction unmatched. CDR3 DNA sequence: TGTGCCAGCAGCTCACAGGGGGCCCGGACCGGGGAGCTGTTTTTT. This codes for CASSSQGARTGELFF.

The chain uses TRBV9 and TRBJ1-2, with D possibly matching TRBD1 (5 bases). This CDR3 region has 16 residues. Trimming stripped 3 bases from V and 4 bases from J, with 19 bases between. Germline loops: CDR1 SGDLS, CDR2 YYNGEE. The CDR3 loop reads CASSGWLPRGGYGYTF. The CDR3 region has the DNA TGTGCCAGCAGCGGCTGGCTGCCGCGGGGGGGCTATGGCTACACCTTC.

The chain employs TRBV11-3 and TRBJ2-1; D uncertain. The CDR3 consists of 13 residues. V lost 1 base and J 10 bases, leaving 11 bases between the germline ends. From germline, CDR1 is SGHNT and CDR2 YENEEA. The CDR3: CASSLVRAAEQFF. The CDR3, as DNA: TGTGCCAGCAGCTTAGTTCGCGCGGCGGAGCAGTTCTTC.

The chain carries TRBV5-1 and TRBJ2-2; 10 positions agree with TRBD2. J gave up 7 bases and V 0 bases, and 3 bases lay outside the gene matches. The CDR3 loop spans 15 amino acids. The germline V gene encodes CDR1 SGHRS and CDR2 YFSETQ. Written as DNA, the CDR3 is TGCGCCAGCAGCTTGGTTACTAGCGGGGACGGGGAGCTGTTTTTT. Translated, it gives CASSLVTSGDGELFF. Full variable domain (missing parts from reference TRBV5-1 and TRBJ2-2): KAGVTQTPRYLIKTRGQQVTLSCSPISGHRSVSWYQQTPGQGLQFLFEYFSETQRNKGNFPGRFSGRQFSNSRSEMNVSTLELGDSALYLCASSLVTSGDGELFFGEGSRLTVL.

The chain employs TRBV11-3 and TRBJ2-1, with D possibly matching TRBD1 (6 bases). V lost 1 base to trimming and J lost 0 bases, with 13 bases between them. CDR1 is SGHNT and CDR2 is YENEEA in the germline V gene. This CDR3 is built from 17 residues. The CDR3 region is CASSLGRGTASYNEQFF. DNA for the CDR3: TGTGCCAGCAGCTTAGGCAGGGGTACCGCCTCCTACAATGAGCAGTTCTTC. Using reference TRBV11-3 and TRBJ2-1 for the parts outside the CDR3, the full variable domain is EAGVVQSPRYKIIEKKQPVAFWCNPISGHNTLYWYLQNLGQGPELLIRYENEEAVDDSQLPKDRFSAERLKGVDSTLKIQPAELGDSAVYLCASSLGRGTASYNEQFFGPGTRLTVL.

The chain couples TRBV27 to TRBJ2-7; 13 nucleotides line up with TRBD2. V was pared by 3 bases and J by 9 bases, with 8 bases of the junction left unmatched. The CDR3 totals 15 residues. CDR1 and CDR2 from the germline V gene are MNHEY and SMNVEV (reference sequence). The CDR3 here is CASSFRTSGSGSQYF. The CDR3 DNA sequence: TGTGCCAGCAGTTTTAGGACTAGCGGGAGCGGATCGCAGTACTTC.

J is TRBJ1-4 and V is TRBV28; TRBD1 might be the D (6 bases). The CDR3 has 15 residues. Germline V gene sequence: CDR1 MDHEN, CDR2 SYDVKM. Between the trimmed V and J ends, which lost 2 bases and 8 bases, there was a span of 15 bases. The CDR3 nucleotides are TGTGCCAGCAGTTTACAGCGGGGGCCGGGAGAAAAACTGTTTTTT. Translation: CASSLQRGPGEKLFF.

This rearrangement joins TRBV10-3 to TRBJ2-1, with D maybe TRBD2 (7 bases). CDR1 and CDR2 (germline): ENHRY, SYGVKD. The V end was cut by 4 bases, the J end by 10 bases, with 11 bases between. This CDR3 is 12 amino acids long. The chain's CDR3 is CAISVGGDEQFF. CDR3 bases: TGTGCCATCAGTGTAGGGGGGGACGAGCAGTTCTTC.

This chain joins TRBV27 and TRBJ1-1; TRBD1 matches at 8 bases. J gave up 5 bases and V 5 bases, and 16 bases lay outside the gene matches. The CDR3 loop spans 17 amino acids. The germline V gene has CDR1 MNHEY and CDR2 SMNVEV (reference sequence). The CDR3 spells CASSHGTGGFRGTEAFF. CDR3 coding DNA: TGTGCCAGCAGTCACGGGACAGGAGGCTTCAGGGGAACTGAAGCTTTCTTT.

V is TRBV7-2 and J is TRBJ2-5; perhaps D is TRBD1 or TRBD2 (5 bases each). The J call is doubtful: the DNA matches TRBJ2-7 better. The V gene's germline CDR1 is SGHTA and CDR2 FQGNSA. The CDR3 covers 13 residues. The CDR3 DNA sequence: TGTGCCAGCACTTTGGGGGTATCCTACGAGCAGTACTTC. Residues: CASTLGVSYEQYF.

V is TRBV10-3 and J is TRBJ2-7; 10 bases agree with TRBD2. This CDR3 comprises 15 residues. CDR1 is ENHRY, CDR2 SYGVKD, per germline. V was clipped by 0 bases and J by 7 bases; unmatched bases: 6. In DNA form, the CDR3 reads TGTGCCATCAGTGAGTCAACTAGCGGGACTAGAGAGCAGTACTTC. Amino acids: CAISESTSGTREQYF.

This chain uses TRBV14 with TRBJ1-3, with TRBD1 as a possible D gene (5 bases). Trimming cost V 8 bases and J 1 base, with 15 bases left between them. The CDR3 runs to 15 residues. Germline loops: CDR1 SGHDN, CDR2 FVKESK. The CDR3 DNA follows: TGTGCCAGCCACCCGGGACGCCTATCTGGAAACACCATATATTTT. Translated: CASHPGRLSGNTIYF.

This chain joins TRBV5-1 and TRBJ1-2; 7 bases fit TRBD1. The CDR3 runs to 13 residues. Germline V gives CDR1 SGHRS, CDR2 YFSETQ. Trimming removed 4 bases from V and 2 bases from J; junction bases left unmatched: 2. CDR3 sequence (DNA): TGCGCCAGCAGCCCGACAGGGAACTATGGCTACACCTTC. This codes for CASSPTGNYGYTF.

The chain couples TRBV6-1 to TRBJ2-2; D not resolved. With 4 bases removed from V and 0 bases from J, the gap between germline ends came to 9 bases. Germline values: CDR1 MNHNS, CDR2 SASEGT. The CDR3 sequence is 15 residues long. Here the CDR3 reads CASSAFPANTGELFF. Written as DNA, the CDR3 is TGTGCCAGCAGTGCTTTCCCAGCGAACACCGGGGAGCTGTTTTTT.

The V call is TRBV7-2, the J call TRBJ1-2, with TRBD1 matching 8 bases. With V trimmed by 5 bases and J by 8 bases, 7 bases remained unmatched. CDR1 is SGHTA and CDR2 is FQGNSA in the germline V gene. The CDR3 loop spans 13 amino acids. As DNA, the CDR3 is TGTGCCAGCAGCCTCGACAGGGGACGGGGCTACACCTTC. Translated: CASSLDRGRGYTF.

This chain uses TRBV11-2 with TRBJ2-1; D is undetermined. The CDR3 consists of 12 residues. Per germline, CDR1 SGHAT and CDR2 FQNNGV. V was clipped by 6 bases and J by 9 bases, with 12 bases between them. In nucleotides, the CDR3 is TGTGCCAGCAGAAACCAGGAGAGTGAGCAGTTCTTC. This encodes CASRNQESEQFF.

J is TRBJ2-1 and V is TRBV28; D remains unclear. V lost 7 bases, J lost 7 bases, and 14 bases lay in between. In germline, CDR1 is MDHEN, CDR2 SYDVKM. CDR3 size: 13 residues. The chain's CDR3 is CASTPATENEQFF. As DNA, the CDR3 is TGTGCCAGCACCCCAGCAACGGAAAATGAGCAGTTCTTC. The whole variable domain, filled in from reference TRBV28 and TRBJ2-1, reads DVKVTQSSRYLVKRTGEKVFLECVQDMDHENMFWYRQDPGLGLRLIYFSYDVKMKEKGDIPEGYSVSREKKERFSLILESASTNQTSMYLCASTPATENEQFFGPGTRLTVL.

The V call is TRBV28, the J call TRBJ1-2, with D possibly being TRBD1 (6 bases). The germline V gene encodes CDR1 MDHEN and CDR2 SYDVKM. Trimming took off 5 bases at V and 5 bases at J, with 15 bases between the two ends. The CDR3 loop spans 14 amino acids. Here the CDR3 DNA reads TGTGCCAGCAGTCCCCCACCGGACAGATATGGCTACACCTTC. Translated, it gives CASSPPPDRYGYTF.

This clone has only one observation. The chain uses TRBV14 and TRBJ2-7; D possibly corresponds to TRBD1 (5 bases). CDR1 and CDR2 from the germline V gene are SGHDN and FVKESK. The V end was cut by 4 bases, the J end by 2 bases, with 12 bases between. There are 14 residues in the CDR3. CDR3 amino acids: CASSLWGSPYEQYF. CDR3 sequence (DNA): TGTGCCAGCAGCCTCTGGGGCAGTCCCTACGAGCAGTACTTC.

The genes are TRBV5-1 and TRBJ1-1; 12 bases are a match to TRBD1. V lost 4 bases to trimming and J lost 0 bases; unmatched junction nucleotides: 16. This CDR3 is 20 amino acids long. In germline, CDR1 is SGHRS, CDR2 YFSETQ. The CDR3 loop reads CASSPKKGTGGGVVNTEAFF. Written as DNA, the CDR3 is TGCGCCAGCAGCCCGAAAAAAGGGACAGGGGGCGGCGTGGTGAACACTGAAGCTTTCTTT.

V is TRBV19 and J is TRBJ1-5, with D tentatively TRBD1 (5 bases). The CDR3 length is 15 residues. The V gene's germline CDR1 is LNHDA and CDR2 SQIVND (reference sequence). Deletions cut 5 bases from V and 7 bases from J, with 18 bases between. The DNA of the CDR3 is TGTGCCAGTAGTGCAGCCCGCGGGGGTTTACAGCCCCAGCATTTT. Translation: CASSAARGGLQPQHF.

This sequence joins TRBV28 and TRBJ2-7; D is unclear. This CDR3 spans 12 amino acids. The V end was cut by 5 bases, the J end by 5 bases, with 10 bases between. Germline-derived CDR1 and CDR2 are MDHEN and SYDVKM. The CDR3 sequence is CASSPSWDEQYF. CDR3 sequence (DNA): TGTGCCAGCAGTCCGTCGTGGGACGAGCAGTACTTC. Full variable domain (remainder filled in from reference TRBV28 and TRBJ2-7): DVKVTQSSRYLVKRTGEKVFLECVQDMDHENMFWYRQDPGLGLRLIYFSYDVKMKEKGDIPEGYSVSREKKERFSLILESASTNQTSMYLCASSPSWDEQYFGPGTRLTVT.

The chain has TRBV5-1 and TRBJ1-1; the D is unclear. The germline gives CDR1 SGHRS, CDR2 YFSETQ. V was trimmed by 0 bases and J by 3 bases, leaving 15 bases between them. CDR3 length equals 16 residues. CDR3 loop: CASSLVSRVRDTEAFF. Written as DNA, the CDR3 is TGCGCCAGCAGCTTGGTTTCGCGCGTCAGAGACACTGAAGCTTTCTTT. Full variable domain (remainder filled in from reference TRBV5-1 and TRBJ1-1): KAGVTQTPRYLIKTRGQQVTLSCSPISGHRSVSWYQQTPGQGLQFLFEYFSETQRNKGNFPGRFSGRQFSNSRSEMNVSTLELGDSALYLCASSLVSRVRDTEAFFGQGTRLTVV.

The chain combines TRBV10-3 with TRBJ2-3; 7 bases align to TRBD2. This CDR3 is built from 13 residues. Germline trimming cut 10 bases from V and 3 bases from J; bases unmatched to any gene: 7. CDR1 ENHRY and CDR2 SYGVKD come from the germline V gene. The CDR3 nucleotides are TGTGCCACCGTGGAAGCGGGGACAGATACGCAGTATTTT. It yields the protein CATVEAGTDTQYF.

The CDR3 is CASSQVLGNSPLHF. In DNA, the CDR3 is TGCGCCAGCAGCCAAGTTTTAGGGAATTCACCCCTCCACTTT. J is TRBJ1-6 and V is TRBV4-1; unclear D gene. The CDR3 is 14 amino acids. Trimming pared 1 base from V and 7 bases from J, leaving 8 bases between. Germline V gives CDR1 MGHRA, CDR2 YSYEKL.

This chain uses TRBV5-1 with TRBJ2-7, with D unresolved. Germline CDR1 and CDR2: SGHRS and YFSETQ. V was pared by 4 bases and J by 2 bases, with 10 bases between. The CDR3 contains 13 residues. The CDR3 here is CASSPSVPYEQYF. CDR3 sequence (DNA): TGCGCCAGCAGCCCCTCTGTCCCCTACGAGCAGTACTTC.

The rearrangement uses TRBV5-1 and TRBJ2-2, with a tentative D call TRBD2 (6 bases). The CDR3 has 13 amino acids. The germline gives CDR1 SGHRS, CDR2 YFSETQ. V lost 1 base to trimming and J lost 6 bases, with 7 bases between them. CDR3 sequence reads: CASSLWGAGELFF. The DNA for the CDR3 is TGCGCCAGCAGCTTGTGGGGGGCCGGGGAGCTGTTTTTT.

V usage is TRBV5-1 and J usage is TRBJ1-5; no clear D. Germline V lookup: CDR1 SGHRS, CDR2 YFSETQ. The CDR3 is 16 amino acids. V was clipped by 0 bases and J by 0 bases, with 10 bases between them. CDR3: CASSLDGPYSNQPQHF. The DNA of the CDR3 is TGCGCCAGCAGCTTGGACGGTCCTTATAGCAATCAGCCCCAGCATTTT.

CDR3 in amino acids: CASSLTPNQPQHF. For the CDR3, the DNA is TGTGCCAGCAGTTTAACCCCGAATCAGCCCCAGCATTTT. The genes are TRBV27 and TRBJ1-5; D not resolved. Germline V gene data show CDR1 as MNHEY and CDR2 as SMNVEV (reference sequence). This CDR3 contains 13 residues. Trimming took 2 bases from V and 4 from J, leaving 6 bases between them.

This chain links TRBV5-5 with TRBJ2-3; 8 bases agree with TRBD2. Germline lookup yields CDR1 SGHKS and CDR2 YYEKEE (reference sequence). V gave up 2 bases and J gave up 5 bases; unmatched junction bases: 7. This CDR3 comprises 15 residues. The CDR3 region has the DNA TGTGCCAGCAGCTTTCTGGGTAGCGGGATAGATACGCAGTATTTT. The encoded protein is CASSFLGSGIDTQYF. The variable domain in full, with the rest retrieved from reference TRBV5-5 and TRBJ2-3, is DAGVTQSPTHLIKTRGQQVTLRCSPISGHKSVSWYQQVLGQGPQFIFQYYEKEERGRGNFPDRFSARQFPNYSSELNVNALLLGDSALYLCASSFLGSGIDTQYFGPGTRLTVL.

The chain has TRBV28 and TRBJ2-1, with 9 bases matching TRBD2. V was pared by 5 bases and J by 4 bases, with 3 bases of the junction left unmatched. The germline gives CDR1 MDHEN, CDR2 SYDVKM. The CDR3 length is 14 residues. The CDR3 here is CASSPLAGYNEQFF. The CDR3 DNA sequence: TGTGCCAGCAGTCCTCTAGCGGGATACAATGAGCAGTTCTTC.